This T cell receptor (beta chain) was recovered during a study of blood T cell repertoires in COVID-19. In the original processing: Using reference gene primer amplification, nucleated cell counts were estimated. Repertoires were generated with immunoSEQ multiplex PCR, while TCRdb's copy carries only in-frame clones and drops some. V and J calls and clone size are copied from that table; D and trimming were computed from the DNA. The sample shows approximately 200,000 clones, 83% of them seen only once. The CDR3 has 15 amino acids. The J segment lost 0 bases and the V segment lost 7 bases, leaving 9 bases of the junction unmatched. Germline-derived CDR1 and CDR2 are SGHRS and YFSETQ. This clone was detected only a few times.

The sample was peripheral blood. The chain uses TRBV5-1 and TRBJ1-2, with 7 nucleotides matching TRBD1. This sequence originates from a woman aged 45-65 years with acute or convalescent COVID-19. This CDR3 reads CASGLTGDPNYGYTF. CDR3 nucleotides: TGCGCCAGCGGTCTAACAGGGGACCCTAACTATGGCTACACCTTC.